This T cell receptor (beta chain) was retrieved from a study of beta chain features in type 1 diabetes. At the level of the study: In age, gender and cell yields, patients were similar to healthy donors.

The CDR3 is 13 amino acids. CDR1 SGDLS and CDR2 YYNGEE come from the germline V gene. Trimming took 0 bases from V and 3 from J, leaving 6 bases between them. The authors sorted CD4+ naive, central memory, regulatory and stem cell-like memory cells via CD45RO/CCR7/CD25/CD127/CD95/CD27. Study-wide findings and caveats: VDJ junctions from patients with type 1 diabetes contained fewer insertions and more deletions. Sequencing from cDNA could over-represent high-TCR-expressing cells. In all four CD4+ subsets, TCRB CDR3 length was significantly, moderately reduced in type 1 diabetes.

To note about this clone: Antigen: not known.

What was sequenced were expressed TCRB transcripts, since all of the isolated RNA had been reverse transcribed. Libraries were prepared by immunoSEQ multiplex PCR; TCRdb keeps only in-frame clonotypes and omits some of them. The data show some 700,000 clones, about an eighth seen once. This TCR was recovered from a man between 18 and 35 years old with type 1 diabetes. What was sequenced was naive CD4+ T cells from blood. The chain recombines TRBV9 with TRBJ1-2; D is undetermined. CDR3: CASSVEVDYGYTF. The CDR3 DNA reads as TGTGCCAGCAGCGTAGAGGTAGACTATGGCTACACCTTC.